This TCR beta chain originates from a study of blood T cell repertoires in COVID-19. As processed by the authors: Amplification from reference gene primers served as the basis for estimated nucleated cell counts. Generated by immunoSEQ multiplex PCR, the TCRdb table keeps only in-frame clones and is missing some. V, J and clone size were drawn from that table, and D and trimming were deduced from the DNA. The sample includes 310,000 or so clones, about 91% seen only once; the top ten take 8.5% to 10%. Recruits, aged roughly 18 to 95 years, lived in 24 US areas. Participants were placed into cohorts based on the clinical history they reported. Recovered status in Cohort 3 required two negative PCRs, clearance, or symptom resolution. The CDR3 consists of 15 residues. Germline values: CDR1 MDHEN, CDR2 SYDVKM. Germline trimming cut 4 bases from V and 12 bases from J; bases unmatched to any gene: 14.

This TCR was recovered from a woman between 18 and 29 years old who had recovered from COVID-19. Sequencing was performed on PBMCs or T cells enriched from blood (not recorded which). The chain links TRBV28 to TRBJ1-4; 7 positions match TRBD1. The CDR3 DNA follows: TGTGCCAGCAGTTCTGAGGACAGGCCACTTCGTGAACTGTTTTTT. Translation gives CASSSEDRPLRELFF.